These T cell receptor beta chains were read from a single sample in a study of control samples from healthy donors and cancer patients. The method was immunoSEQ multiplex PCR; TCRdb's version includes in-frame clones alone and lacks a portion of them. The sample lists fewer than 200,000 clones, approximately 94% occurring once. Sequencing was performed on blood. These receptors all come from a man younger than 45 in good health. Each CDR3 is given with its conserved first and last residue. A D gene is named only where the DNA matches it firmly. Where a row states a size, it is once, few, many or the class of an expanded clone; other rows omit it.

abundance: -
j_gene: TRBJ2-7
d_gene: -
v_gene: TRBV10-3
CDR3aa: CAISDQSYEQYF
CDR3nt: TGTGCCATCAGTGATCAGAGCTACGAGCAGTACTTC

abundance: -
j_gene: TRBJ1-3
d_gene: -
v_gene: TRBV5-1
CDR3aa: CASSQDLSGNTIYF
CDR3nt: TGCGCCAGCAGTCAGGACCTCTCTGGAAACACCATATATTTT

abundance: -
j_gene: TRBJ1-2
d_gene: TRBD1
v_gene: TRBV7-2
CDR3aa: CASRIPGQGNYGYTF
CDR3nt: TGTGCCAGCAGAATACCGGGACAGGGGAACTATGGCTACACCTTC

abundance: -
j_gene: TRBJ1-5
d_gene: TRBD1
v_gene: TRBV2
CDR3aa: CASSDLDRRVSNQPQHF
CDR3nt: TGTGCCAGCAGTGATCTGGACAGGAGGGTAAGCAATCAGCCCCAGCATTTT

abundance: -
j_gene: TRBJ2-7
d_gene: -
v_gene: TRBV3-1/TRBV3-2
CDR3aa: CASSRNWLDPGYEQYF
CDR3nt: TGTGCCAGCAGTCGCAATTGGCTGGACCCGGGCTACGAGCAGTACTTC

abundance: -
j_gene: TRBJ2-3
d_gene: -
v_gene: TRBV30
CDR3aa: CAWSDVTPTDTQYF
CDR3nt: TGTGCCTGGAGTGATGTCACCCCCACGGATACGCAGTATTTT

abundance: -
j_gene: TRBJ1-1
d_gene: TRBD1
v_gene: TRBV5-4
CDR3aa: CASSPDRGRRTEAFF
CDR3nt: TGTGCCAGCAGCCCCGACAGGGGCAGGCGCACTGAAGCTTTCTTT

abundance: -
j_gene: TRBJ1-2
d_gene: -
v_gene: TRBV5-4
CDR3aa: CASSQPGGAGYTF
CDR3nt: TGTGCCAGCAGCCAGCCTGGCGGGGCAGGCTACACCTTC

abundance: -
j_gene: TRBJ2-7
d_gene: TRBD2
v_gene: TRBV6-2/TRBV6-3
CDR3aa: CASRPILAGYNEQYF
CDR3nt: TGTGCCAGCAGGCCTATTCTAGCGGGATATAACGAGCAGTACTTC

abundance: once
j_gene: TRBJ2-3
d_gene: TRBD1
v_gene: TRBV5-1
CDR3aa: CASSIGTAGDTQYF
CDR3nt: TGCGCCAGCAGCATCGGGACAGCCGGAGATACGCAGTATTTT

abundance: -
j_gene: TRBJ2-3
d_gene: TRBD1
v_gene: TRBV11-3
CDR3aa: CASSATGTVTDTQYF
CDR3nt: TGTGCCAGCAGCGCTACCGGGACAGTCACAGATACGCAGTATTTT

abundance: -
j_gene: TRBJ1-1
d_gene: -
v_gene: TRBV28
CDR3aa: CASTWGGMNTEAFF
CDR3nt: TGTGCCAGCACCTGGGGGGGTATGAACACTGAAGCTTTCTTT

abundance: once
j_gene: TRBJ1-3
d_gene: -
v_gene: TRBV5-1
CDR3aa: CASSFFGGNTIYF
CDR3nt: TGCGCCAGCAGCTTCTTTGGGGGAAACACCATATATTTT

abundance: -
j_gene: TRBJ1-1
d_gene: TRBD1
v_gene: TRBV18
CDR3aa: CASSPGTGLNTEAFF
CDR3nt: TGTGCCAGCTCACCCGGGACAGGCCTGAACACTGAAGCTTTCTTT

abundance: -
j_gene: TRBJ1-1
d_gene: TRBD1
v_gene: TRBV30
CDR3aa: CAWSPGTVNTEAFF
CDR3nt: TGTGCCTGGAGTCCCGGGACAGTAAACACTGAAGCTTTCTTT

abundance: -
j_gene: TRBJ2-2
d_gene: -
v_gene: TRBV4-1
CDR3aa: CASSQEPGNTGELFF
CDR3nt: TGCGCCAGCAGCCAAGAGCCCGGTAACACCGGGGAGCTGTTTTTT

abundance: -
j_gene: TRBJ2-1
d_gene: TRBD1
v_gene: TRBV19
CDR3aa: CASSMGTAADEQFF
CDR3nt: TGTGCCAGTAGTATGGGGACAGCCGCCGATGAGCAGTTCTTC

abundance: -
j_gene: TRBJ1-1
d_gene: TRBD1
v_gene: TRBV4-2
CDR3aa: CASSQGQGGNTEAFF
CDR3nt: TGTGCCAGCAGCCAGGGACAGGGCGGGAACACTGAAGCTTTCTTT

abundance: -
j_gene: TRBJ1-4
d_gene: -
v_gene: TRBV6-5
CDR3aa: CASRLGLGNEKLFF
CDR3nt: TGTGCCAGCAGGTTGGGACTGGGGAATGAAAAACTGTTTTTT

abundance: -
j_gene: TRBJ2-5
d_gene: TRBD2
v_gene: TRBV6-8
CDR3aa: CARTPLAGRIIQETQYF
CDR3nt: TGTGCCAGGACGCCGCTAGCGGGAAGAATCATACAAGAGACCCAGTACTTC

abundance: -
j_gene: TRBJ1-5
d_gene: -
v_gene: TRBV27
CDR3aa: CASSPAPTKPQHF
CDR3nt: TGTGCCAGCAGCCCGGCCCCTACTAAGCCCCAGCATTTT

abundance: -
j_gene: TRBJ1-4
d_gene: TRBD1
v_gene: TRBV19
CDR3aa: CASSIGGQTPTNEKLFF
CDR3nt: TGTGCCAGTAGTATCGGGGGACAGACCCCCACTAATGAAAAACTGTTTTTT

abundance: -
j_gene: TRBJ2-1
d_gene: TRBD2
v_gene: TRBV7-6
CDR3aa: CASSSLLLAGGLYNEQFF
CDR3nt: TGTGCCAGCAGCTCGCTACTCCTAGCGGGAGGGTTGTACAATGAGCAGTTCTTC

abundance: -
j_gene: TRBJ2-7
d_gene: -
v_gene: TRBV15
CDR3aa: CATSRDIYYEQYF
CDR3nt: TGTGCCACCAGCAGGGACATTTACTACGAGCAGTACTTC

abundance: -
j_gene: TRBJ1-5
d_gene: TRBD1
v_gene: TRBV19
CDR3aa: CASSTGQGSNQPQHF
CDR3nt: TGTGCCAGTAGTACGGGACAGGGTTCCAATCAGCCCCAGCATTTT

abundance: -
j_gene: TRBJ1-4
d_gene: -
v_gene: TRBV5-4
CDR3aa: CASSPGINNEKLFF
CDR3nt: TGTGCCAGCAGCCCCGGGATTAATAATGAAAAACTGTTTTTT

abundance: -
j_gene: TRBJ2-5
d_gene: -
v_gene: TRBV5-1
CDR3aa: CASSSPLGETQYF
CDR3nt: TGCGCCAGCAGCTCTCCCTTGGGAGAGACCCAGTACTTC

abundance: once
j_gene: TRBJ2-3
d_gene: -
v_gene: TRBV6-5
CDR3aa: CASSLLIPTDTQYF
CDR3nt: TGTGCCAGCAGTTTATTAATCCCCACAGATACGCAGTATTTT

abundance: -
j_gene: TRBJ2-2
d_gene: -
v_gene: TRBV25-1
CDR3aa: CASSGPLDTGELFF
CDR3nt: TGTGCCAGCAGTGGCCCCCTCGACACCGGGGAGCTGTTTTTT

abundance: -
j_gene: TRBJ2-2
d_gene: -
v_gene: TRBV18
CDR3aa: CASSPPLSTGLWGTGELFF
CDR3nt: TGTGCCAGCTCACCGCCCCTGTCGACAGGACTATGGGGGACCGGGGAGCTGTTTTTT

abundance: -
j_gene: TRBJ2-7
d_gene: TRBD2
v_gene: TRBV6-5
CDR3aa: CASSYGGAGADYEQYF
CDR3nt: TGTGCCAGCAGTTATGGGGGAGCGGGGGCCGACTACGAGCAGTACTTC

abundance: -
j_gene: TRBJ1-4
d_gene: -
v_gene: TRBV19
CDR3aa: CASSSGAGEKLFF
CDR3nt: TGTGCCAGTAGTTCGGGGGCTGGGGAAAAACTGTTTTTT

abundance: -
j_gene: TRBJ2-1
d_gene: -
v_gene: TRBV4-3
CDR3aa: CASSQGSAGYNEQFF
CDR3nt: TGCGCCAGCAGCCAAGGTTCTGCAGGGTACAATGAGCAGTTCTTC

abundance: -
j_gene: TRBJ2-2
d_gene: -
v_gene: TRBV3-1/TRBV3-2
CDR3aa: CASSPDYLSSNTGELFF
CDR3nt: TGTGCCAGCAGCCCTGACTATCTGTCCTCGAACACCGGGGAGCTGTTTTTT

abundance: -
j_gene: TRBJ2-1
d_gene: -
v_gene: TRBV24-1
CDR3aa: CATSGGRPTEQFF
CDR3nt: TGTGCCACCAGTGGCGGACGGCCCACGGAGCAGTTCTTC

abundance: -
j_gene: TRBJ2-7
d_gene: -
v_gene: TRBV5-8
CDR3aa: CASSLAQQSLIYEQYF
CDR3nt: TGTGCCAGCAGCTTGGCCCAACAGTCTCTTATCTACGAGCAGTACTTC

abundance: -
j_gene: TRBJ2-3
d_gene: -
v_gene: TRBV30
CDR3aa: CAWSVGAGLSTDTQYF
CDR3nt: TGTGCCTGGAGTGTAGGGGCGGGACTTAGCACAGATACGCAGTATTTT

abundance: -
j_gene: TRBJ2-1
d_gene: TRBD2
v_gene: TRBV15
CDR3aa: CATSRTSVEQFF
CDR3nt: TGTGCCACCAGCAGGACTAGCGTTGAGCAGTTCTTC

abundance: -
j_gene: TRBJ2-7
d_gene: TRBD2
v_gene: TRBV7-2
CDR3aa: CASSFGGTSYEQYF
CDR3nt: TGTGCCAGCAGCTTCGGGGGGACCTCCTACGAGCAGTACTTC

abundance: -
j_gene: TRBJ2-1
d_gene: TRBD2
v_gene: TRBV10-1
CDR3aa: CASSETSGGSYNEQFF
CDR3nt: TGCGCCAGCAGTGAGACCAGCGGGGGCTCATACAATGAGCAGTTCTTC

abundance: -
j_gene: TRBJ2-3
d_gene: -
v_gene: TRBV5-1
CDR3aa: CASSLGGTSTDTQYF
CDR3nt: TGCGCCAGCAGCTTGGGCGGGACTAGCACAGATACGCAGTATTTT

abundance: -
j_gene: TRBJ2-5
d_gene: TRBD1
v_gene: TRBV24-1
CDR3aa: CATSDPGGAFNTETQYF
CDR3nt: TGTGCCACCAGTGACCCAGGGGGCGCCTTCAACACAGAGACCCAGTACTTC

abundance: -
j_gene: TRBJ1-3
d_gene: -
v_gene: TRBV28
CDR3aa: CASSDSRRINTIYF
CDR3nt: TGTGCCAGCAGTGACTCCAGGAGAATAAACACCATATATTTT

abundance: -
j_gene: TRBJ1-4
d_gene: -
v_gene: TRBV5-8
CDR3aa: CASSFTATNEKLFF
CDR3nt: TGTGCCAGCAGCTTTACTGCAACTAATGAAAAACTGTTTTTT

abundance: -
j_gene: TRBJ1-4
d_gene: -
v_gene: TRBV7-9
CDR3aa: CASSSNGAILMKELFF
CDR3nt: TGTGCCAGCAGCTCAAATGGGGCCATATTAATGAAGGAACTGTTTTTT

abundance: -
j_gene: TRBJ2-5
d_gene: -
v_gene: TRBV7-2
CDR3aa: CASSRGGLETQYF
CDR3nt: TGTGCCAGCAGCAGAGGGGGGCTGGAGACCCAGTACTTC

abundance: -
j_gene: TRBJ1-1
d_gene: -
v_gene: TRBV11-3
CDR3aa: CASSLQGMNTEAFF
CDR3nt: TGTGCCAGCAGCTTACAGGGGATGAACACTGAAGCTTTCTTT

abundance: -
j_gene: TRBJ1-2
d_gene: TRBD1
v_gene: TRBV3-1/TRBV3-2
CDR3aa: CASSQRDRGNYGYTF
CDR3nt: TGTGCCAGCAGCCAAAGGGACAGGGGAAACTATGGCTACACCTTC

abundance: -
j_gene: TRBJ1-6
d_gene: -
v_gene: TRBV7-2
CDR3aa: CASSAVPGHNSPLHF
CDR3nt: TGTGCCAGCAGCGCGGTTCCGGGCCACAATTCACCCCTCCACTTT

abundance: -
j_gene: TRBJ1-5
d_gene: -
v_gene: TRBV4-1
CDR3aa: CASSQDLTGNQPQHF
CDR3nt: TGCGCCAGCAGCCAAGATTTGACGGGCAATCAGCCCCAGCATTTT

abundance: -
j_gene: TRBJ1-1
d_gene: -
v_gene: TRBV7-9
CDR3aa: CASSFGGGPGEAFF
CDR3nt: TGTGCCAGCAGCTTCGGGGGGGGTCCTGGAGAAGCTTTCTTT

abundance: -
j_gene: TRBJ1-1
d_gene: TRBD1
v_gene: TRBV5-1
CDR3aa: CASSSPSGGTEAFF
CDR3nt: TGCGCCAGCAGCTCCCCCTCAGGGGGCACTGAAGCTTTCTTT